This T cell receptor (beta chain) is drawn from a study of T cell repertoires in cytomegalovirus infection. Study-wide context: Public TCR beta signatures indicated both CMV infection and matching HLA type. General study results and limits: The cumulative frequency of public TCR beta families distinguished individuals who carried CMV together with the relevant HLA. Predominance within the ex vivo response was attributable to HLA-C-restricted CMV-specific TCR beta clonotypes.

A word on this clonotype: Its antigen remains unidentified.

TCRdb reprocessed the reads via MiXCR and lists one record per CDR3 protein. The data contain around 300,000 distinct CDR3 sequences, 9% to 9.5% of them singletons. Sequencing was done on a sample of PBMCs. The TCR sequence derives from a human donor in good health (CMV status not recorded). Some clones in this sample may be carry-over from other donors' samples.

CDR3 in amino acids: CASSLGAQSYGYTF. CDR3 nucleotide sequence: TGTGCCAGCAGCTTAGGAGCACAGTCCTATGGCTACACCTTC. J is TRBJ1-2 and V is TRBV7-2; D gene unclear. This CDR3 has 14 amino acids. The V gene's germline CDR1 is SGHTA and CDR2 FQGNSA. V was cut by 1 base and J by 4 bases, with 10 bases left in between.